The present T cell receptor (beta chain) was sequenced within a study of blood T cell repertoires in COVID-19. About the study: The United States, Italy and Spain provided the acute and convalescent COVID-19 samples. T cells, B-cell-depleted T cells, or PBMCs provided the cDNA or gDNA that served as material.

Germline values: CDR1 LGHNA, CDR2 YNFKEQ. The V and J ends lost 1 base and 5 bases, in that order; junction bases with no gene match: 3. The CDR3 totals 14 residues. As processed by the authors: Amplification from reference gene primers served as the basis for estimated nucleated cell counts. Assay used: immunoSEQ multiplex PCR; TCRdb lists only in-frame clones, some missing. That table furnishes V, J and clone size, whereas the DNA furnished D and trimming. The sample lists 130,000 or so clones, around 79% occurring once. The Seattle patients joined while their infection was active and were tracked longitudinally afterward.

The source is a woman in her 70s with COVID-19, enrolled during active disease. V gene TRBV4-2 combines with J gene TRBJ2-5; 8 bases line up with TRBD2. Input material: peripheral blood. The CDR3 is CASSQALAVETQYF. In DNA, the CDR3 is TGTGCCAGCAGCCAAGCACTAGCGGTGGAGACCCAGTACTTC.